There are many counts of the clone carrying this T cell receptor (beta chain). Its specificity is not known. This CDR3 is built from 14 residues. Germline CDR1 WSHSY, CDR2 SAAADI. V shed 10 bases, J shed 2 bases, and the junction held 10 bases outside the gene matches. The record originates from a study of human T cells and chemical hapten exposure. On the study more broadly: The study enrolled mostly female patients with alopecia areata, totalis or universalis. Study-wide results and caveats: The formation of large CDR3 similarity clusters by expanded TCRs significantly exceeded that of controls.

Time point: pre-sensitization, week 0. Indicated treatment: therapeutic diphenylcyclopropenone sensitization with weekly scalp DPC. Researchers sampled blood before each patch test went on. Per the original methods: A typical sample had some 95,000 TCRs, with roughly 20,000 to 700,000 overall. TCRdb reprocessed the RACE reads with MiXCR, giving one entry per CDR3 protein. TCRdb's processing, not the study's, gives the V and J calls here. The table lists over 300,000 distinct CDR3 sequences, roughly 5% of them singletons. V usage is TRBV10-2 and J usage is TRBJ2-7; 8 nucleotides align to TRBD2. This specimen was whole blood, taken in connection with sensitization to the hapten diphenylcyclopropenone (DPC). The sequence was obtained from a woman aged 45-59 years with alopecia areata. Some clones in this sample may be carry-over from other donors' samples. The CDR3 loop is CATKAGGLPYEQYF. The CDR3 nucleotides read TGCGCCACCAAGGCGGGGGGCTTACCCTACGAGCAGTACTTC.